This is a list of T cell receptor beta chains from one sample in a study of technical replicates of blood from several donors. Assay used: immunoSEQ multiplex PCR; TCRdb lists only in-frame clones, some missing. The data show about 80,000 clones, roughly 97% seen once. The sequenced material came from T cells isolated from PBMCs. The receptors derive from a human donor in good health. Each CDR3 is given with its conserved first and last residue. The D gene is left open where the match is weak. Size is stated for part of the rows, as once, few or many counts, or as a class when the clone is expanded.

clone_size,j_call,v_call,d_call,cdr3_aa,cdr3_nt
NA,TRBJ1-2,TRBV27,NA,CASSPGGYGYTF,TGTGCCAGCAGTCCGGGGGGGTATGGCTACACCTTC
NA,TRBJ2-4,TRBV18,TRBD2,CASSPQGLAGIHVDIQYF,TGTGCCAGCTCACCCCAGGGACTAGCGGGGATTCATGTAGACATTCAGTACTTC
NA,TRBJ1-1,TRBV10-1,TRBD1,CASSRQGTRYTEAFF,TGCGCCAGCAGCAGACAGGGGACCCGGTACACTGAAGCTTTCTTT
once,TRBJ1-4,TRBV28,NA,CASSWGRGREKLFF,TGTGCCAGCAGTTGGGGCAGGGGTCGGGAAAAACTGTTTTTT
NA,TRBJ1-1,TRBV6-1,NA,CASSELVGAPTEAFF,TGTGCCAGCAGTGAATTGGTGGGGGCTCCTACTGAAGCTTTCTTT
once,TRBJ1-2,TRBV5-1,TRBD1,CASSLQTGWDGYTF,TGCGCCAGCAGCTTGCAGACAGGGTGGGATGGCTACACCTTC
NA,TRBJ1-1,TRBV2,TRBD1,CASSPSGGTEAFF,TGTGCCAGCAGCCCTTCAGGGGGAACTGAAGCTTTCTTT
NA,TRBJ1-1,TRBV2,NA,CASSGEKNTEAFF,TGTGCCAGCAGTGGGGAGAAGAACACTGAAGCTTTCTTT
NA,TRBJ2-2,TRBV7-9,NA,CASSLEGIGELFF,TGTGCCAGCAGCTTAGAGGGGATTGGGGAGCTGTTTTTT
NA,TRBJ1-2,TRBV28,TRBD1,CASSLLTGGAGYTF,TGTGCCAGCAGTCTTCTGACAGGGGGCGCCGGCTACACCTTC
NA,TRBJ1-2,TRBV5-4,NA,CASSLGRAQYGYTF,TGTGCCAGCAGCTTGGGCAGGGCCCAATATGGCTACACCTTC
NA,TRBJ1-2,TRBV30,NA,CAWSVHRLPYGYTF,TGTGCCTGGAGTGTCCACAGGTTACCCTATGGCTACACCTTC
NA,TRBJ2-7,TRBV25-1,NA,CASKGGTFYEQYF,TGTGCCAGCAAGGGGGGGACTTTTTACGAGCAGTACTTC
NA,TRBJ2-7,TRBV5-6,NA,CASSLTPEAPGEQYF,TGTGCCAGCAGCTTAACTCCGGAGGCCCCCGGCGAGCAGTACTTC
NA,TRBJ1-2,TRBV25-1,NA,CASSASNYGYTF,TGTGCCAGCAGCGCCAGTAACTATGGCTACACCTTC
NA,TRBJ2-2,TRBV2,TRBD1,CASPRTGANTGELFF,TGTGCCAGCCCGCGGACAGGAGCGAACACCGGGGAGCTGTTTTTT
NA,TRBJ2-5,TRBV19,TRBD2,CASDSGNSGETQYF,TGTGCCAGCGATAGCGGGAATAGCGGAGAGACCCAGTACTTC
NA,TRBJ2-7,TRBV28,NA,CASSPIGGGNSYEQYF,TGTGCCAGCAGTCCAATCGGCGGAGGGAACTCCTACGAGCAGTACTTC
NA,TRBJ1-2,TRBV28,NA,CASRPPGFYGYTF,TGTGCCAGCAGGCCCCCAGGATTCTATGGCTACACCTTC
NA,TRBJ2-5,TRBV14,TRBD1,CASSRTGWEETQYF,TGTGCCAGCAGCCGGACAGGTTGGGAAGAGACCCAGTACTTC
NA,TRBJ1-4,TRBV4-1,TRBD1,CASSLGGLEKLFF,TGCGCCAGCAGCCTAGGGGGCCTTGAAAAACTGTTTTTT
NA,TRBJ1-2,TRBV6-6,NA,CASSYTEGAIYGYTF,TGTGCCAGCAGTTACACCGAGGGCGCAATCTATGGCTACACCTTC
NA,TRBJ1-1,TRBV5-6,NA,CASSSFQGPTEAFF,TGTGCCAGCAGCTCCTTCCAGGGTCCGACTGAAGCTTTCTTT
once,TRBJ2-7,TRBV5-5,TRBD1,CASSRDSSVLTYEQYF,TGTGCCAGCAGCCGGGACAGCTCCGTTCTAACCTACGAGCAGTACTTC
NA,TRBJ1-6,TRBV7-2,TRBD1,CASSRDRGKSPLHF,TGTGCCAGCAGCCGGGACAGGGGTAAATCACCCCTCCACTTT
NA,TRBJ2-6,TRBV2,NA,CASHSGANVLTF,TGTGCCTCCCACTCTGGGGCCAACGTCCTGACTTTC
NA,TRBJ1-1,TRBV28,TRBD1,CASSWGDRGGFGAFF,TGTGCCAGCAGTTGGGGTGACAGGGGCGGTTTCGGGGCTTTCTTT
NA,TRBJ1-1,TRBV6-5,TRBD1,CASSSDRGNTEAFF,TGTGCCAGCAGTTCGGACAGGGGGAACACTGAAGCTTTCTTT
NA,TRBJ2-1,TRBV5-1,NA,CASSLSPPLYNEQFF,TGCGCCAGCAGCTTGTCTCCGCCCCTATACAATGAGCAGTTCTTC
NA,TRBJ2-7,TRBV5-1,NA,CASSSTTGSTNEQYF,TGCGCCAGCAGCTCTACAACAGGGTCCACCAACGAGCAGTACTTC
NA,TRBJ2-2,TRBV5-1,TRBD1,CASSFRDRGLVGELFF,TGCGCCAGCAGCTTCCGGGACAGGGGGCTTGTCGGGGAGCTGTTTTTT
NA,TRBJ2-5,TRBV27,NA,CASSLGQGGTQYF,TGTGCCAGCAGTTTAGGGCAGGGTGGGACCCAGTACTTC
NA,TRBJ1-4,TRBV7-9,TRBD1,CASSPAGTGGQKLFF,TGTGCCAGCAGCCCTGCCGGGACAGGGGGGCAAAAACTGTTTTTT
NA,TRBJ1-6,TRBV7-3,NA,CASSYRRGRNSPLHF,TGTGCCAGCAGCTATCGCAGGGGCCGAAATTCACCCCTCCACTTT
NA,TRBJ1-1,TRBV27,TRBD1,CASTGQGRTEAFF,TGTGCCAGCACCGGACAGGGGAGGACTGAAGCTTTCTTT
NA,TRBJ1-5,TRBV5-5,TRBD1,CASSFTGTGDQPQHF,TGTGCCAGCAGCTTTACCGGGACAGGGGATCAGCCCCAGCATTTT
NA,TRBJ1-2,TRBV7-8,TRBD1,CASSPVRGPRFGYTF,TGTGCCAGCAGCCCAGTCAGGGGGCCCCGGTTTGGCTACACCTTC
NA,TRBJ1-2,TRBV7-3,TRBD1,CASSQQGTGSIDGYTF,TGTGCCAGCAGCCAACAAGGGACAGGGAGCATTGATGGCTACACCTTC
NA,TRBJ2-5,TRBV11-3,TRBD2,CASSLALASGRETQYF,TGTGCCAGCAGCTTAGCCTTGGCTAGCGGGAGGGAGACCCAGTACTTC
NA,TRBJ2-7,TRBV19,NA,CASSPGASYEQYF,TGTGCCAGTAGCCCAGGGGCCTCCTACGAGCAGTACTTC
NA,TRBJ2-5,TRBV5-1,TRBD1,CASSEGTTGSQTQYF,TGCGCCAGCAGCGAGGGAACGACAGGGAGCCAGACCCAGTACTTC
NA,TRBJ1-4,TRBV30,NA,CAWSEGRDNLNEKLFF,TGTGCCTGGAGTGAGGGAAGGGACAACCTTAATGAAAAACTGTTTTTT
NA,TRBJ1-5,TRBV6-1,NA,CASSEAWARNQPQHF,TGTGCCAGCAGTGAAGCCTGGGCCCGCAATCAGCCCCAGCATTTT
NA,TRBJ1-1,TRBV5-1,TRBD1,CASSPGDRAFYTEAFF,TGCGCCAGCAGCCCGGGGGACAGGGCGTTTTACACTGAAGCTTTCTTT
NA,TRBJ2-1,TRBV7-8,NA,CASSLLQRNEQFF,TGTGCCAGCAGCCTGCTCCAGCGCAATGAGCAGTTCTTC
NA,TRBJ1-1,TRBV6-6,NA,CASSIQGVTEAFF,TGTGCCAGCAGTATACAGGGCGTCACTGAAGCTTTCTTT
NA,TRBJ2-5,TRBV11-3,NA,CASSSSPRGGETQYF,TGTGCCAGCAGCTCCTCCCCCAGGGGAGGGGAGACCCAGTACTTC
NA,TRBJ1-5,TRBV7-9,NA,CASSLQHSNQPQHF,TGTGCCAGCAGTCTTCAACATAGCAATCAGCCCCAGCATTTT
NA,TRBJ2-2,TRBV4-1,NA,CASSQEGPENTGELFF,TGCGCCAGCAGCCAAGAGGGCCCGGAGAACACCGGGGAGCTGTTTTTT
NA,TRBJ2-7,TRBV27,TRBD2,CASSYTSGYEQYF,TGTGCCAGCAGTTATACTAGCGGCTACGAGCAGTACTTC
NA,TRBJ1-1,TRBV6-5,NA,CASSPPQGNTEAFF,TGTGCCAGCAGTCCCCCACAGGGAAACACTGAAGCTTTCTTT
once,TRBJ2-2,TRBV4-1,TRBD2,CTSLGVAGETGELFF,TGCACCAGCTTGGGGGTAGCGGGAGAGACCGGGGAGCTGTTTTTT
NA,TRBJ2-2,TRBV27,TRBD1,CASSWTGDGTGELFF,TGTGCCAGCAGTTGGACAGGGGACGGCACCGGGGAGCTGTTTTTT
once,TRBJ1-1,TRBV4-2,NA,CASSQVITRGFTEAFF,TGTGCCAGCAGCCAAGTTATAACGCGAGGGTTCACTGAAGCTTTCTTT
NA,TRBJ1-1,TRBV5-4,TRBD1,CASSPEGRDRGRNTEAFF,TGTGCCAGCAGCCCTGAGGGGAGGGACAGGGGGAGAAACACTGAAGCTTTCTTT
once,TRBJ2-5,TRBV5-6,NA,CASSFISGSRTGETQYF,TGTGCCAGCAGCTTCATCTCGGGCAGCCGAACGGGGGAGACCCAGTACTTC
NA,TRBJ2-4,TRBV29-1,NA,CSVEENRQGRDIQYF,TGCAGCGTTGAAGAAAACCGACAGGGGAGGGACATTCAGTACTTC
NA,TRBJ2-3,TRBV27,TRBD2,CASSLESGGYTDTQYF,TGTGCCAGCAGTTTAGAATCGGGAGGATACACAGATACGCAGTATTTT